Listed below are T cell receptor beta chains from one sample, sequenced in a study of CD8+ T cells in alopecia areata. Only in-frame clones appear in the TCRdb table, and some are missing; sequencing was by immunoSEQ multiplex PCR. This sample yields about 130,000 clones, of which around 49% are seen a single time; 18% belongs to the top ten. The input for sequencing was CD8+ T cells sorted from blood, taken at week 0. The receptors derive from a human donor with alopecia areata. CDR3s include the opening cysteine and the closing phenylalanine or tryptophan. The D gene is left open where the match is weak. Only part of the rows carry a size: once, few, many, or a class if the clone is expanded.

clone_size,v_call,j_call,d_call,cdr3_nt,cdr3_aa
NA,TRBV6-5,TRBJ2-1,TRBD2,TGTGCCAGCAGTCCCCGGACTAGCGGTTATGAGCAGTTCTTC,CASSPRTSGYEQFF
NA,TRBV5-1,TRBJ2-2,NA,TGCGCCAGCAGCCCCCAGGGCGGGGAGCTGTTTTTT,CASSPQGGELFF
NA,TRBV2,TRBJ2-3,NA,TGTGCCAGCAGAAGTAGCCCTTTTGCAGATACGCAGTATTTT,CASRSSPFADTQYF
few,TRBV5-1,TRBJ2-4,TRBD2,TGCGCCAGCAGCTTGGCCTCTACTAGCGGGGGTATCAACTTC,CASSLASTSGGINF
NA,TRBV9,TRBJ2-1,TRBD1,TGTGCCAGCAGCTTAAGGACAGGGGCGCGGAATGAGCAGTTCTTC,CASSLRTGARNEQFF
NA,TRBV7-9,TRBJ2-1,NA,TGTGCCAGCACTCTCGGCAATGAGCAGTTCTTC,CASTLGNEQFF
few,TRBV27,TRBJ2-3,NA,TGTGCCAGCAGTTTATCTAGCACAGATACGCAGTATTTT,CASSLSSTDTQYF
NA,TRBV6-5,TRBJ2-3,NA,TGTGCCAGCAGTTACCATGGGCCCACAGATACGCAGTATTTT,CASSYHGPTDTQYF
NA,TRBV27,TRBJ2-3,TRBD1,TGTGCCAGCAGCAGGGGGGATACGCAGTATTTT,CASSRGDTQYF
few,TRBV6-6,TRBJ1-1,NA,TGTGCCAGCAGTTACGGGGGCAGCACTGAAGCTTTCTTT,CASSYGGSTEAFF
few,TRBV2,TRBJ2-3,NA,TGTGCCAGCAGTGACGGACTCACAGATACGCAGTATTTT,CASSDGLTDTQYF
NA,TRBV6-6,TRBJ1-2,TRBD1,TGTGCCAGCAGCCCTGGGACAGCAAACTATGGCTACACCTTC,CASSPGTANYGYTF
NA,TRBV7-9,TRBJ1-1,NA,TGTGCCAGCAGCTTACCGGGTGTAGGGAACACTGAAGCTTTCTTT,CASSLPGVGNTEAFF
few,TRBV5-1,TRBJ2-7,NA,TGCGCCAGCAGCCCTCGAGGGGCCTACGAGCAGTACTTC,CASSPRGAYEQYF
NA,TRBV9,TRBJ2-1,NA,TGTGCCAGCAGCGGGGGGACTGAGCAGTTCTTC,CASSGGTEQFF
few,TRBV4-3,TRBJ2-3,NA,TGCGCCAGCAGCCCCGTGATCTGGGGCACAGATACGCAGTATTTT,CASSPVIWGTDTQYF
NA,TRBV15,TRBJ2-3,TRBD2,TGTGCCACCAGCATAATAGCGGGGGGGGCGGATACGCAGTATTTT,CATSIIAGGADTQYF